This T cell receptor beta chain is from a study of T cells in Graves' hyperthyroidism and ophthalmopathy. A few counts support this clonotype. TCR beta CDR3 sequences were amplified from RNA transcripts. The HTBI primer set drove a first-round RT-PCR of the TCR CDR3. TCRdb used MiXCR to reprocess the multiplex PCR reads, holding one entry per CDR3 protein. Of approximately 700,000 distinct CDR3 sequences listed, less than 20% are singletons. The sample consisted of blood. This clonotype was obtained from a man between 18 and 35 years old with Graves' hyperthyroidism.

Here the CDR3 DNA reads TGTGCCAGCAATTACGCAGGGGGCAGAGAGCAGTACTTC. Translated: CASNYAGGREQYF. The gene calls are TRBV6-9 and TRBJ2-7; 8 bases are a match to TRBD1. Germline-derived CDR1 and CDR2 are MNHGY and SVAAGI. The CDR3 is 13 residues long. V lost 7 bases to trimming and J lost 7 bases; unmatched junction nucleotides: 9.